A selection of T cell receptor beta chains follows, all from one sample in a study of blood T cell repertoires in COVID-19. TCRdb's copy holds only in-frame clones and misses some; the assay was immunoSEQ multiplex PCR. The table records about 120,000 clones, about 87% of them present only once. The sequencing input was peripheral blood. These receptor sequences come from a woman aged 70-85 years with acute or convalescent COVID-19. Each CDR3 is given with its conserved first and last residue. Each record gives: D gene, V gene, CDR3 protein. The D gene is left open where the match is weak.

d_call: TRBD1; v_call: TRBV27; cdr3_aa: CASSFGQGNSPLHF
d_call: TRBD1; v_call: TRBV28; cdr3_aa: CASSLPPTGDITEAFF
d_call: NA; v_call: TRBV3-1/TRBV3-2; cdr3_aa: CASSQGARGTQYF
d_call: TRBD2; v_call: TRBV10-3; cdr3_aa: CAIRDSGGPQETQYF
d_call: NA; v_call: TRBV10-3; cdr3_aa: CAIRPGAGADTQYF
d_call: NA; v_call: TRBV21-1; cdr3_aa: CASSKGAGGSYEQYF
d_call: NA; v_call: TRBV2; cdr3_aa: CASEGSSYEQYF
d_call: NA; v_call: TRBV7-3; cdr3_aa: CASSNWGWGTGELFF
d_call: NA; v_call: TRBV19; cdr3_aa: CATQVYRAGYTF
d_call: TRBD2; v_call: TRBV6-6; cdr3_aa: CASSYTTSGGQNEQFF
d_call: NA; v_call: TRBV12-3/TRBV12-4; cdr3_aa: CASKGGAGETQYF
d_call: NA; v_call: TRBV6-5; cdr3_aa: CASSRRGSNYGYTF
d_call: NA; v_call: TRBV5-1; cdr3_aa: CASSSRENTEAFF
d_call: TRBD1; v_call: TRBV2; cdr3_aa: CASSEARRGHQPQHF
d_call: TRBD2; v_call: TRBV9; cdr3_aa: CASSPGLAGGLIQFF
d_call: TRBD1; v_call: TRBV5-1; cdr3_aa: CASSPGQVWTDTQYF
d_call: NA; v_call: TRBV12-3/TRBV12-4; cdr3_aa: CASSLGRSYGYTF
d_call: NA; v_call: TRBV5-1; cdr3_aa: CASSLDRVYGYTF
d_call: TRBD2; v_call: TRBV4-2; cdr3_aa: CAIIQWGGHADTQYF
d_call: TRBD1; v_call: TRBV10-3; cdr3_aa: CAISAAGTGRTDTQYF
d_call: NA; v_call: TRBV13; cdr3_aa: CASSLGTPPYEQYF
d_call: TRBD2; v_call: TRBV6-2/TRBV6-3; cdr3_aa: CASSYGTSRGGYTGELFF
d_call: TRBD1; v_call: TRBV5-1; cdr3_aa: CASSRRTGGTEQFF
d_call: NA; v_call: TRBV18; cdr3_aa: CASSPNRDFAYEQYF
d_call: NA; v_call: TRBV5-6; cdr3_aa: CASSFFRTGNQPQHF
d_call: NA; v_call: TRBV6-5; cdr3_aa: CATRTEFTDTQYF
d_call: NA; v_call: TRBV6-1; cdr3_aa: CASSDFPLNTEAFF
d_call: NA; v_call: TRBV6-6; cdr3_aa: CASSYGQGFDAYGYTF
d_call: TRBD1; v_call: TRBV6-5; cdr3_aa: CASSYDRANSPLHF
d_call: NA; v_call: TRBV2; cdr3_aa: CASSDQGFYGYTF
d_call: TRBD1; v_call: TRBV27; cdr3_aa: CASKTGDYSPLHF